The 17 T cell receptor beta chains given below trace back to one sample, sequenced in a study of tumor-infiltrating lymphocytes in primary liver carcinoma. Production of TCR beta cDNA used 500 ng total RNA together with a constant-region primer. ARM-PCR, slightly modified, supplied the TCR beta libraries through three nested multiplex PCR rounds. TRBV1-TRBV30 forward primers paired with a C-beta reverse primer were used in the first two PCR rounds, which ran approximately 10 cycles each. TCRdb called the multiplex PCR reads again in MiXCR, with one record for every CDR3 protein. The sample yields 190,000 or so distinct CDR3 sequences, about two thirds seen once. Out of unsorted whole blood came the blood RNA, and germline DNA was extracted as well. Sequencing was performed on peripheral blood. The receptor set was obtained from a woman aged 55-69 years with primary liver carcinoma and hepatitis B virus infection.

This clonotype appeared a single time. A clone one base away is much larger, so this may be a read error. The CDR3 loop reads CASSLVYLGDSTLDTQYF. In DNA form, the CDR3 reads TGCGCCAGCAGCTTGGTGTATTTGGGGGACTCGACCCTAGATACGCAGTATTTT. V and J are TRBV5-1 and TRBJ2-3, with D possibly matching TRBD2 (6 bases). The V gene's germline CDR1 is SGHRS and CDR2 YFSETQ. V lost 0 bases to trimming and J lost 5 bases, with 22 bases between them. This CDR3 has 18 residues.

Details on this clonotype: Since a much larger clone is just one base distant, this may be a read error. The gene calls are TRBV6-1 and TRBJ1-5; no clear D. The ends were cut back, 7 bases at V and 3 bases at J, with 16 bases in the middle. Per germline, CDR1 MNHNS and CDR2 SASEGT. The CDR3 length is 15 residues. The CDR3 spells CASIQKVMDNQPQHF. CDR3 in DNA: TGTGCCAGCATTCAGAAGGTAATGGACAATCAGCCCCAGCATTTT.

To note about this clonotype: An end of the junction differs from the germline gene, which may be a read error. This chain joins TRBV28 and TRBJ1-1; D might be TRBD1 (5 bases). Per the germline V gene, CDR1 is MDHEN and CDR2 is SYDVKM. The CDR3 is made up of 12 amino acids. CDR3 nucleotides: TGTGCCAGCAGTTTAATGGACACTGAAGCTTCCTTT. This translates into CASSLMDTEASF.

This clonotype was observed a few times. A much larger clone lies one base from this, so it may be a read error. This rearrangement joins TRBV4-1 to TRBJ2-2, with D unclear. Between the trimmed V and J ends, which lost 8 bases and 6 bases, there was a span of 10 bases. Germline V lookup: CDR1 MGHRA, CDR2 YSYEKL. The CDR3 runs to 12 residues. The CDR3 DNA reads as TGCGCCAGCGGTCATGTTTCCGGGGAGCTGTTTTTT. It is translated as CASGHVSGELFF.

A few counts support this clonotype. The rearrangement uses TRBV28 and TRBJ2-3; D unclear. V lost 6 bases and J 2 bases, leaving 9 bases between the germline ends. This CDR3 spans 13 amino acids. Germline loops: CDR1 MDHEN, CDR2 SYDVKM. Here the CDR3 reads CASRWGSTDTQYF. The DNA for the CDR3 is TGTGCCAGCAGATGGGGTTCCACAGATACGCAGTATTTT.

Remarks on this clonotype: A much more abundant neighbour one base away suggests this may be a read error. V usage is TRBV6-5 and J usage is TRBJ1-2; TRBD1 might be the D (6 bases). The CDR3 has 14 amino acids. The germline CDR1 and CDR2 sequences are MNHEY and SVGAGI. The V gene lost 2 bases and the J gene lost 8 bases, with 15 bases spanning the gap. The CDR3 nucleotides are TGTGCCAGCAGTTACATAACACAGGGCCGGGGCTACACCTTC. It is translated as CASSYITQGRGYTF.

The J gene is TRBJ2-1, the V gene TRBV21-1; TRBD1 is taken as the D call from the table, unchecked against the DNA. TRBV21-1 is a pseudogene segment. CDR3 length: 12 residues. The CDR3 reads CASGGVVCEQFF. The CDR3 coding sequence is TGTGCCAGCGGGGGGGTCGTATGTGAGCAGTTCTTC.

This rearrangement joins TRBV4-3 to TRBJ2-7, with a weak D call TRBD2 (7 bases). Trimming took 7 bases from V and 7 from J, leaving 14 bases between them. Germline values: CDR1 LGHNA, CDR2 YSLEER. CDR3 length equals 12 residues. DNA of the CDR3: TGCGCCAGCAACCAGGGAGGGGGAGAGCAGTACTTC. Translating gives CASNQGGGEQYF.

At least ten counts were recorded for this clonotype. The chain couples TRBV11-2 to TRBJ1-1; no definite D call. Trimming left V 5 bases short and J 1 base short, with 14 bases between. Germline V gene data show CDR1 as SGHAT and CDR2 as FQNNGV. The CDR3 sequence is 15 residues long. The CDR3 reads CASSLQLMGNTEAFF. In nucleotides, the CDR3 is TGTGCCAGCAGCCTGCAACTTATGGGGAACACTGAAGCTTTCTTT.

In regard to this clonotype: One end of the junction is discordant with germline, which a read error may explain. The genes are TRBV29-1 and TRBJ1-5; a weak D match, TRBD1 (6 bases). The CDR3 is 13 residues long. CDR1 is SQVTM and CDR2 is ANQGSEA in the germline V gene. CDR3 protein: CSVAWDNNQPQHF. CDR3 in DNA: TGCAGCGTTGCATGGGACAACAATCAGCCCCAGCACTTT.

Comment on this clonotype: Mismatch with germline at one junction end may stem from a read error. The chain combines TRBV5-4 with TRBJ1-1; D not certain. The CDR3 sequence is 14 residues long. The germline CDR1 and CDR2 sequences are SGHNT and YYREEE (reference sequence). The CDR3 loop is CASTKDGRNTEGLF. CDR3 in DNA: TGTGCCAGCACCAAGGATGGACGGAACACTGAAGGTCTCTTT.

About this clonotype: The missing conserved phenylalanine or tryptophan at the end of this CDR3 makes a read error likely. This chain connects TRBV12-3 or TRBV12-4 to TRBJ2-3; maybe TRBD2 (5 bases). V dropped 5 bases and J dropped 5 bases, with 14 bases sitting between them. This CDR3 has 14 residues. The CDR3 sequence is CASSNQREGDTQYL. DNA of the CDR3: TGTGCCAGCAGTAATCAGCGCGAGGGAGATACGCAGTATCTT.

Ten or more counts support this clonotype. The rearrangement links TRBV7-8 to TRBJ2-4, with 7 nucleotides matching TRBD1. In germline, CDR1 is SGHVS, CDR2 FQNEAQ. Trimming cost V 4 bases and J 1 base; bases outside gene matches: 7. The CDR3 covers 16 residues. This CDR3 reads CASSSTGDGAKNIQYF. In DNA form, the CDR3 reads TGTGCCAGCAGCTCTACAGGGGATGGGGCCAAAAACATTCAGTACTTC.

The chain uses TRBV5-4 and TRBJ2-7, with TRBD1 matching over 8 bases. Germline V CDR1 and CDR2: SGHNT, YYREEE (reference sequence). Trimming removed 3 bases from V and 2 bases from J; junction bases left unmatched: 4. There are 14 residues in the CDR3. CDR3 in DNA: TGTGCCAGCAGCTCCGGGGACAGGACCTACGAGCAGTACTTC. This encodes CASSSGDRTYEQYF. The full variable domain, its missing parts supplied by reference TRBV5-4 and TRBJ2-7, is ETGVTQSPTHLIKTRGQQVTLRCSSQSGHNTVSWYQQALGQGPQFIFQYYREEENGRGNFPPRFSGLQFPNYSSELNVNALELDDSALYLCASSSGDRTYEQYFGPGTRLTVT.

This clonotype was picked up many times. The chain couples TRBV6-1 to TRBJ2-5; no clear D. This CDR3 has 10 amino acids. Germline V CDR1 and CDR2: MNHNS, SASEGT. With 6 bases removed from V and 7 bases from J, the gap between germline ends came to 6 bases. As DNA, the CDR3 is TGTGCCAGCAGCGTCTCGACCCAGTACTTC. Its translation: CASSVSTQYF.

V and J are TRBV5-4 and TRBJ2-3; 8 bases align to TRBD2. With V trimmed by 3 bases and J by 2 bases, 8 bases remained unmatched. Germline CDR1 and CDR2: SGHNT and YYREEE (reference sequence). The CDR3 has 16 residues. CDR3 loop: CASSSPGGGYTDTQYF. The CDR3, as DNA: TGTGCCAGCAGCTCGCCGGGAGGGGGATACACAGATACGCAGTATTTT. Full variable domain (remainder filled in from reference TRBV5-4 and TRBJ2-3): ETGVTQSPTHLIKTRGQQVTLRCSSQSGHNTVSWYQQALGQGPQFIFQYYREEENGRGNFPPRFSGLQFPNYSSELNVNALELDDSALYLCASSSPGGGYTDTQYFGPGTRLTVL.

As concerns this clonotype: Just one base apart from a much larger clone, this may be a read error. The rearrangement joins TRBV7-8 to TRBJ2-7; D call uncertain. Germline-derived CDR1 and CDR2 are SGHVS and FQNEAQ. This CDR3 has 15 amino acids. The germline V and J ends were trimmed by 2 bases and 3 bases, with 14 bases remaining between them. The CDR3, as DNA: TGTGCCAGCAGCTTACTCGGCGGCTTCCTCTACGAGCAGTACTTC. Translated: CASSLLGGFLYEQYF.